The 18 T cell receptor beta chains below all came from one sample that was sequenced in a study of regulatory T cells in long-lasting Graves disease. Both iRepertoire HTBI primers and Arm-PCR of CDR3 regions were used to build the TCR beta libraries. MiXCR, applied by TCRdb to the multiplex PCR reads, yields one record per CDR3 protein. The sample includes fewer than 550,000 distinct CDR3 sequences, 15% to 20% of them seen just once. The time point denotes: newly diagnosed GD, antithyroid drugs for less than 3 months. PBMC-derived RNA was used for the TCR library. The sample also formed part of further work on T cells in Graves' hyperthyroidism and ophthalmopathy.

Sequencing used peripheral blood mononuclear cells (PBMCs), obtained at new diagnosis, from a patient treated with antithyroid drugs. The receptors were gathered from a woman aged 18-30 years with Graves disease.

This clonotype showed up just a few times. This chain connects TRBV5-8 to TRBJ2-7, with D possibly TRBD1 on 6 matching bases. This CDR3 has 15 residues. Germline V lookup: CDR1 SGHTS, CDR2 YDEGEE. V gave up 1 base and J gave up 5 bases, with 16 bases separating them. The chain's CDR3 is CASSLLLDRKDEQYF. Here the CDR3 DNA reads TGTGCCAGCAGCTTGTTACTCGACAGGAAAGACGAGCAGTACTTC. Full variable domain (outside the CDR3, taken from reference TRBV5-8 and TRBJ2-7): EAGVTQSPTHLIKTRGQQATLRCSPISGHTSVYWYQQALGLGLQFLLWYDEGEERNRGNFPPRFSGRQFPNYSSELNVNALELEDSALYLCASSLLLDRKDEQYFGPGTRLTVT.

This clonotype has a handful of counts. The J gene is TRBJ2-2, the V gene TRBV28; D is unclear. The CDR3 loop spans 17 amino acids. Germline CDR1 MDHEN, CDR2 SYDVKM. The V end lost 3 bases, the J end lost 1 base, and 15 bases lay between the germline ends. The DNA of the CDR3 is TGTGCCAGCAGTTTTATCGGTGCGGAACTGAACACCGGGGAGCTGTTTTTT. Amino acid sequence: CASSFIGAELNTGELFF.

This clonotype was detected ten times or more. This sequence joins TRBV28 and TRBJ2-1; D unresolved. Per the germline V gene, CDR1 is MDHEN and CDR2 is SYDVKM. V lost 5 bases to trimming and J lost 5 bases, with 10 bases between them. The CDR3 spans 13 residues. In DNA, the CDR3 is TGTGCCAGCAGTCTGATTCGAAACAATGAGCAGTTCTTC. It encodes CASSLIRNNEQFF.

The chain combines TRBV19 with TRBJ1-3; the D is unclear. The CDR3 length is 15 residues. Trimming pared 3 bases from V and 0 bases from J, leaving 9 bases between. Germline lookup yields CDR1 LNHDA and CDR2 SQIVND (reference sequence). The CDR3 sequence: CASSMLAGSGNTIYF. The CDR3 nucleotides read TGTGCCAGTAGTATGTTGGCAGGCTCTGGAAACACCATATATTTT.

The chain employs TRBV7-8 and TRBJ2-2; TRBD2 matches at 9 bases. Germline lookup yields CDR1 SGHVS and CDR2 FQNEAQ. Trimming removed 4 bases from V and 1 base from J; junction bases left unmatched: 7. This CDR3 contains 17 residues. The CDR3 spells CASSWEVSGGNTGELFF. CDR3 DNA sequence: TGTGCCAGCAGCTGGGAAGTTAGCGGGGGGAACACCGGGGAGCTGTTTTTT.

There are a few counts of this clonotype. The chain joins TRBV5-1 to TRBJ2-7; the D gene is possibly TRBD2 (5 bases). The CDR3 loop spans 14 amino acids. Looked up from germline, CDR1 is SGHRS and CDR2 is YFSETQ. V was cut by 4 bases and J by 6 bases, with 17 bases left in between. The DNA of the CDR3 is TGCGCCAGCAGCCGGAACCTACGTCGGGGCGAGCAGTACTTC. It translates to CASSRNLRRGEQYF.

This clonotype was recorded many times. This sequence joins TRBV30 and TRBJ2-7; 7 bases are a match to TRBD2. The CDR3 has 14 residues. The germline CDR1 and CDR2 sequences are GTSNPN and SVGIG (reference sequence). Germline trimming cut 2 bases from V and 2 bases from J; bases unmatched to any gene: 6. CDR3 loop: CAWSPGGRAYEQYF. The CDR3 DNA reads as TGTGCCTGGAGTCCTGGCGGGAGAGCCTACGAGCAGTACTTC.

This clonotype was seen a handful of times. This sequence joins TRBV7-9 and TRBJ2-3, with D perhaps TRBD1 or TRBD2 (5 bases each). The CDR3 totals 12 residues. Germline assignment: CDR1 SEHNR and CDR2 FQNEAQ (reference sequence). The ends were cut back, 11 bases at V and 2 bases at J, with 11 bases in the middle. The CDR3 here is CAGVGATDTQYF. In DNA form, the CDR3 reads TGTGCCGGTGTCGGGGCCACAGATACGCAGTATTTT.

The table lists this clonotype with many counts. The rearrangement links TRBV6-2 or TRBV6-3 to TRBJ2-7; tentatively, D is TRBD2 (5 bases). This CDR3 is built from 12 residues. Per germline, CDR1 MNHEY and CDR2 SVGEGT. The V end lost 7 bases, the J end lost 4 bases, and 11 bases lay between the germline ends. The CDR3 loop is CASMDGNYEQYF. CDR3 sequence (DNA): TGTGCCAGCATGGACGGGAATTACGAGCAGTACTTC.

Details on this clonotype: A much larger clone lies a single base off, so this may be a read error. The chain uses TRBV28 and TRBJ2-7; D is undetermined. Looked up from germline, CDR1 is MDHEN and CDR2 is SYDVKM. V lost 3 bases and J lost 5, with 23 bases in between. The CDR3 sequence is 17 residues long. The CDR3 is CASSFTLFRSRWDEQYF. As DNA, the CDR3 is TGTGCCAGCAGTTTTACCCTTTTTCGGTCGAGGTGGGACGAGCAGTACTTC.

This clonotype was recorded many times. J is TRBJ2-3 and V is TRBV20-1; no definite D call. This CDR3 is 13 amino acids long. V lost 5 bases and J 0 bases, leaving 9 bases between the germline ends. Germline assignment: CDR1 DFQATT and CDR2 SNEGSKA (reference sequence). Written as DNA, the CDR3 is TGCAGTGCTCACCCTGCAAGCACAGATACGCAGTATTTT. Translating gives CSAHPASTDTQYF.

This clonotype came up many times. The chain combines TRBV6-2 or TRBV6-3 with TRBJ2-7; 11 bases fit TRBD2. In germline, CDR1 is MNHEY, CDR2 SVGEGT. The CDR3 totals 16 residues. J lost 3 bases, V lost 5 bases, and 9 bases had no gene match. CDR3 sequence (DNA): TGTGCCAGCAGTGAAAGGACTAGCGGGCTATACTACGAGCAGTACTTC. It is translated as CASSERTSGLYYEQYF.

This chain joins TRBV20-1 and TRBJ1-2, with D hard to call. The V end was cut by 5 bases, the J end by 3 bases, with 10 bases between. The CDR3 is 12 amino acids. Germline V gives CDR1 DFQATT, CDR2 SNEGSKA (reference sequence). For the CDR3, the DNA is TGCAGTGCTTATCCCGCGGACTATGGCTACACCTTC. Amino acids: CSAYPADYGYTF.

Regarding this clonotype: This CDR3 is missing its conserved last phenylalanine or tryptophan, likely due to a read error. The limits of the CDR3 on the DNA are not certain, so only TCRdb's listed CDR3 is given. The gene calls are TRBV5-1 and TRBJ2-5; the tabulated D call, TRBD2, remains unverified against the DNA. With termini counted, the CDR3 has 14 amino acids. Per germline, CDR1 SGHRS and CDR2 YFSETQ. CDR3 in amino acids: CASSLEVGSGEEYL.

This rearrangement joins TRBV7-6 to TRBJ2-2; D call uncertain. The CDR3 contains 17 residues. Germline V CDR1 and CDR2: SGHVS, FNYEAQ. Trimming stripped 3 bases from V and 5 bases from J, with 19 bases between. This CDR3 is CASSFGPTRTQTGELFF. In nucleotides, the CDR3 is TGTGCCAGCAGCTTTGGTCCAACCAGGACCCAAACCGGGGAGCTGTTTTTT.

Regarding this clonotype: It may be a read error: a sequence one base away is much more abundant. V is TRBV12-5 and J is TRBJ1-2; 10 nucleotides match TRBD1. Germline CDR1 reads LGHNT; CDR2 reads FRNRAP. This CDR3 comprises 17 residues. This chain's CDR3 is CASATPGPLGTGDGHTF. The CDR3 DNA is TGTGCTAGTGCCACACCCGGCCCCCTCGGGACAGGGGATGGCCACACCTTC.

V gene TRBV24-1 combines with J gene TRBJ1-2, with a tentative D call TRBD1 (5 bases). The CDR3 has 16 residues. Trimming removed 4 bases from V and 2 bases from J, with 16 bases in between. Germline values: CDR1 KGHDR, CDR2 SFDVKD. CDR3 sequence reads: CATSEGQGYPNYGYTF. CDR3 DNA sequence: TGTGCCACCAGTGAGGGGCAGGGCTATCCAAACTATGGCTACACCTTC.

In this sample, this clonotype turned up many times. This chain links TRBV7-2 with TRBJ2-1, with TRBD2 matching 8 bases. V lost 2 bases and J lost 3; bases outside the gene matches: 12. The CDR3 loop spans 18 amino acids. From germline, CDR1 is SGHTA and CDR2 FQGNSA. The CDR3 nucleotides are TGTGCCAGCAGCTTAACGGGAGGGTCTACGACCCACTACAATGAGCAGTTCTTC. Protein product: CASSLTGGSTTHYNEQFF.